This is a list of T cell receptor beta chains from one sample in a study of human T cells and chemical hapten exposure. MiXCR, run by TCRdb on the RACE reads, gives a single entry per CDR3 protein. The sample has more than 80,000 distinct CDR3 sequences; under 9% are singletons. Specimen: whole blood, collected in connection with sensitization to the hapten diphenylcyclopropenone (DPC). All receptors come from a woman aged 30 to 39 with alopecia areata. Some clones in this sample may be carry-over from other donors' samples. Both conserved end residues are part of each CDR3. Fields, in order: J gene, V gene, D gene, clone size, CDR3 DNA, CDR3 protein. A D gene is named only where the DNA matches it firmly. Only part of the rows carry a size: once, few, many, or a class if the clone is expanded.

j_call: TRBJ2-1
v_call: TRBV5-1
d_call: TRBD2
clone_size: -
cdr3_nt: TGCGCCAGCAGCTTCGGGACTAGCGGGGGAAACAATGAGCAGTTCTTC
cdr3_aa: CASSFGTSGGNNEQFF

j_call: TRBJ1-4
v_call: TRBV2
d_call: -
clone_size: many
cdr3_nt: TGTGCCAGCAGTGAAGGTCCGGGACCAACTAATGAAAAACTGTTTTTT
cdr3_aa: CASSEGPGPTNEKLFF

j_call: TRBJ1-1
v_call: TRBV2
d_call: TRBD1
clone_size: -
cdr3_nt: TGTGCCAGCAGTGCTGGACAGGGACGCACTGAAGCTTTCTTT
cdr3_aa: CASSAGQGRTEAFF

j_call: TRBJ2-1
v_call: TRBV10-3
d_call: TRBD1
clone_size: few
cdr3_nt: TGTGCCATCAGTGAGTCGGGAGCCTCCGGGACAGGGAACTACAATGAGCAGTTCTTC
cdr3_aa: CAISESGASGTGNYNEQFF

j_call: TRBJ2-3
v_call: TRBV27
d_call: -
clone_size: many
cdr3_nt: TGTGCCAGCAGTGCCCCCCTGGTCCCCCAAAAGCCAGATACGCAGTATTTT
cdr3_aa: CASSAPLVPQKPDTQYF

j_call: TRBJ1-1
v_call: TRBV2
d_call: -
clone_size: many
cdr3_nt: TGTGCCAGCAGTGAAGGTCGGCAGGGGTTCAGTTCAGGCACTGAAGCTTTCTTT
cdr3_aa: CASSEGRQGFSSGTEAFF

j_call: TRBJ1-1
v_call: TRBV9
d_call: -
clone_size: -
cdr3_nt: TGTGCCAGCAGCGTAGGAGGGACAAGGAACACTGAAGCTTTCTTT
cdr3_aa: CASSVGGTRNTEAFF

j_call: TRBJ1-5
v_call: TRBV6-6
d_call: TRBD1
clone_size: many
cdr3_nt: TGTGCCAGCCAGGGGGCCAATCAGCCCCAGCATTTT
cdr3_aa: CASQGANQPQHF

j_call: TRBJ1-6
v_call: TRBV20-1
d_call: -
clone_size: -
cdr3_nt: TGCAGTGCTAGAAGGTGGACCCCGGTGTATAATTCACCCCTCCACTTT
cdr3_aa: CSARRWTPVYNSPLHF

j_call: TRBJ1-6
v_call: TRBV11-2
d_call: -
clone_size: many
cdr3_nt: TGTGCCAGCAGCTTAGATAGTCGGAATTCACCCCTCCACTTT
cdr3_aa: CASSLDSRNSPLHF

j_call: TRBJ2-3
v_call: TRBV5-5
d_call: -
clone_size: many
cdr3_nt: TGTGCCAGCAGCTTGGCGGCATCCGTTGCGGGGGCTGATACGCAGTATTTT
cdr3_aa: CASSLAASVAGADTQYF

j_call: TRBJ2-7
v_call: TRBV11-2
d_call: TRBD1
clone_size: few
cdr3_nt: TGTGCCAGCAGCTTTAACCGGGACAGGGGGCCCGAGCAGTACTTC
cdr3_aa: CASSFNRDRGPEQYF

j_call: TRBJ2-3
v_call: TRBV5-6
d_call: -
clone_size: many
cdr3_nt: TGTGCCAGCAGCTTGGTTAATGGTCGCACAGATACGCAGTATTTT
cdr3_aa: CASSLVNGRTDTQYF

j_call: TRBJ1-1
v_call: TRBV2
d_call: -
clone_size: many
cdr3_nt: TGTGCCAGCAGGGTCTCGGGGGTTTGGCCTCCAAAAGCTTTCTTT
cdr3_aa: CASRVSGVWPPKAFF